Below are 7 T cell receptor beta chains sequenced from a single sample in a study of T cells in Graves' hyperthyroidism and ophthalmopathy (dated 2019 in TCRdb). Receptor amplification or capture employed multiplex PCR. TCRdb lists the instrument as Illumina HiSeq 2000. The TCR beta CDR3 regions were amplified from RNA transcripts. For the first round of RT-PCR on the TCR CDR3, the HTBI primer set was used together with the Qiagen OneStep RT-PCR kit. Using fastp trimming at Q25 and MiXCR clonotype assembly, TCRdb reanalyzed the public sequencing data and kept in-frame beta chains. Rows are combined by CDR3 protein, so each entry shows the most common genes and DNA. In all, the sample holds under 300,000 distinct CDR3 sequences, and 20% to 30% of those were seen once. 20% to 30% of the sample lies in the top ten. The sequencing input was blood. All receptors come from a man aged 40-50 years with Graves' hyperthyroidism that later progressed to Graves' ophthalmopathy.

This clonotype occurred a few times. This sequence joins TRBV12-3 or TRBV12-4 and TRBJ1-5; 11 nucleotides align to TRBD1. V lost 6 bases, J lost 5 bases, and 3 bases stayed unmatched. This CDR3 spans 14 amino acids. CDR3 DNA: TGTGCCAGCAGAGGACAGGGGGCAGATCAGCCCCAGCATTTT. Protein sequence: CASRGQGADQPQHF.

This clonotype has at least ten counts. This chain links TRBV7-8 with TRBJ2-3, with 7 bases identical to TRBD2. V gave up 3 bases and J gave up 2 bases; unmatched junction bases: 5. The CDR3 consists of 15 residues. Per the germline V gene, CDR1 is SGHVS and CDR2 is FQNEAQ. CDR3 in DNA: TGTGCCAGCAGCTTGAGACTAGCAGACACAGATACGCAGTATTTT. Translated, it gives CASSLRLADTDTQYF. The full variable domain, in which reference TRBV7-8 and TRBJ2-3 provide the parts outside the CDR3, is GAGVSQSPRYKVAKRGQDVALRCDPISGHVSLFWYQQALGQGPEFLTYFQNEAQLDKSGLPSDRFFAERPEGSVSTLKIQRTQQEDSAVYLCASSLRLADTDTQYFGPGTRLTVL.

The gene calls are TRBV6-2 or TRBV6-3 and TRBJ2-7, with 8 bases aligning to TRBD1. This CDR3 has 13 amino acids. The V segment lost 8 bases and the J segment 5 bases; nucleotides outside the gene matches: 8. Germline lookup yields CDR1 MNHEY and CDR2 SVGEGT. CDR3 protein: CASCEAGGDEQYF. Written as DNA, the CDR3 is TGTGCCAGCTGTGAGGCAGGGGGCGACGAGCAGTACTTC.

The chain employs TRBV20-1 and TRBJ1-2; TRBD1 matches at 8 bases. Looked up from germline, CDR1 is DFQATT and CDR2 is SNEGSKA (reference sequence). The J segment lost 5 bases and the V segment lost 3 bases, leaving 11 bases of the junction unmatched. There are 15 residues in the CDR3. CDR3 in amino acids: CSARHPTGDRYGYTF. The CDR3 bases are TGCAGTGCTAGGCACCCGACAGGGGACCGGTATGGCTACACCTTC.

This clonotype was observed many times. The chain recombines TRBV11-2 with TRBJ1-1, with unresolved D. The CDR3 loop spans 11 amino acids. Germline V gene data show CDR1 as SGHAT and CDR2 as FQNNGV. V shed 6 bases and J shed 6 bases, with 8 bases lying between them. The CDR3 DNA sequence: TGTGCCAGCAGTCGGAGCTCTGAAGCTTTCTTT. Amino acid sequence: CASSRSSEAFF. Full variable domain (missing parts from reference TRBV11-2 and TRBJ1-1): EAGVAQSPRYKIIEKRQSVAFWCNPISGHATLYWYQQILGQGPKLLIQFQNNGVVDDSQLPKDRFSAERLKGVDSTLKIQPAKLEDSAVYLCASSRSSEAFFGQGTRLTVV.

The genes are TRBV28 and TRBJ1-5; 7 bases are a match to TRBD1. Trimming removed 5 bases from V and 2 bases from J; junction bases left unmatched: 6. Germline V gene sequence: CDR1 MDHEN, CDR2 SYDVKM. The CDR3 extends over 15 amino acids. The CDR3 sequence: CASSPDRDGNQPQHF. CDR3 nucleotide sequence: TGTGCCAGCAGTCCCGACAGGGACGGCAATCAGCCCCAGCATTTT.

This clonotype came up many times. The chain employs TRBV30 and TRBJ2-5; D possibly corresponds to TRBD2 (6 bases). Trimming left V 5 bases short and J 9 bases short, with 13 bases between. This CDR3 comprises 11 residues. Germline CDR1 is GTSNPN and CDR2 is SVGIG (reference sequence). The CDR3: CAWGTGVSQYF. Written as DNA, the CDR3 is TGTGCCTGGGGGACGGGGGTCTCCCAGTACTTC.